These T cell receptor beta chains were read from a single sample in a study of T cell responses to AZD1222 COVID-19 vaccine. The repertoire was sequenced with immunoSEQ multiplex PCR; TCRdb's copy has only in-frame clones and lacks some. This table holds approximately 190,000 clones, 92% found once. The sample was peripheral blood, taken on day 0 of AZD1222 vaccination. The receptor set was obtained from an adult in good health. Each CDR3 is given with its conserved first and last residue. The order of the fields is CDR3 protein, CDR3 DNA, J gene, clone size, D gene, V gene, CDR3 length. A D gene is named only where the DNA matches it firmly. Clone size appears in some rows only: once, few, many, or a class for an expanded clone.

CASSAGTGASGEQYF	TGTGCCAGCTCAGCAGGGACAGGGGCCAGCGGCGAGCAGTACTTC	TRBJ2-7	.	TRBD1	TRBV18	15
CASSESGNTIYF	TGTGCCAGCAGTGAGTCCGGAAACACCATATATTTT	TRBJ1-3	.	.	TRBV2	12
CASSIYTGEQYF	TGTGCCAGCAGTATATATACGGGGGAGCAGTACTTC	TRBJ2-7	.	.	TRBV28	12
CASSPKGGSIYNEQFF	TGTGCCAGCAGTCCCAAAGGCGGATCAATCTACAATGAGCAGTTCTTC	TRBJ2-1	.	.	TRBV7-9	16
CASSSYPTSTGELFF	TGTGCCAGCTCATCTTACCCGACGTCTACCGGGGAGCTGTTTTTT	TRBJ2-2	.	.	TRBV18	15
CASSLDRQGRMDYGYTF	TGTGCCAGCAGCTTAGATAGACAGGGAAGAATGGACTATGGCTACACCTTC	TRBJ1-2	.	TRBD1	TRBV7-8	17
CASSSLHSLLHF	TGTGCCAGCAGTTCCCTACACAGCCTCCTCCACTTT	TRBJ1-6	.	.	TRBV28	12
CASSNRVGYTF	TGTGCCAGCAGCAACAGGGTCGGCTACACCTTC	TRBJ1-2	.	.	TRBV7-9	11
CASSLEGGSQTQYF	TGTGCCAGCAGCTTAGAGGGGGGCAGCCAGACCCAGTACTTC	TRBJ2-5	.	.	TRBV11-3	14
CASSEDRDSLSYGYTF	TGTGCCAGCTCTGAGGACAGGGACTCCCTTAGCTATGGCTACACCTTC	TRBJ1-2	.	TRBD1	TRBV18	16
CASSPIVGWGRPIYEQYF	TGTGCCAGTAGTCCAATAGTGGGATGGGGACGGCCCATCTACGAGCAGTACTTC	TRBJ2-7	.	.	TRBV19	18
CASSLEGAGGYTF	TGTGCCAGCAGTTTGGAGGGGGCGGGTGGCTACACCTTC	TRBJ1-2	.	TRBD1	TRBV27	13
CASSVDPGDYGYTF	TGTGCCAGCAGCGTAGATCCAGGGGACTATGGCTACACCTTC	TRBJ1-2	.	.	TRBV9	14
CASSVAAGWPYEQYF	TGTGCCAGCAGCGTAGCGGCAGGGTGGCCCTACGAGCAGTACTTC	TRBJ2-7	.	.	TRBV9	15
CASSLGPGNTIYF	TGTGCCAGCAGCTTAGGGCCTGGAAACACCATATATTTT	TRBJ1-3	.	.	TRBV7-3	13
CASSTNGVSNQPQHF	TGTGCCAGTAGCACCAACGGGGTTAGCAATCAGCCCCAGCATTTT	TRBJ1-5	.	.	TRBV19	15
CAWSAGVPTLHF	TGTGCCTGGAGTGCTGGGGTCCCAACCCTCCACTTT	TRBJ1-6	.	.	TRBV30	12
CASNRAIGLAGQYNEQFF	TGTGCCAGCAACCGGGCCATAGGACTAGCGGGGCAATACAATGAGCAGTTCTTC	TRBJ2-1	.	TRBD2	TRBV27	18
CASSSGGDRGYNEQFF	TGTGCCAGCAGCTCGGGGGGGGACAGGGGCTACAATGAGCAGTTCTTC	TRBJ2-1	.	TRBD1	TRBV5-8	16
CASSEEVQLFF	TGTGCCAGCAGTGAAGAAGTGCAACTGTTTTTT	TRBJ1-4	.	.	TRBV2	11
CASSYPTLGTATYEQYF	TGTGCCAGCAGCTACCCCACCCTAGGGACAGCAACCTACGAGCAGTACTTC	TRBJ2-7	.	TRBD1	TRBV7-9	17
CASSEARGLDEQFF	TGTGCCAGCAGTGAAGCGAGAGGGCTCGATGAGCAGTTCTTC	TRBJ2-1	.	.	TRBV6-1	14
CASMGRVTGELFF	TGTGCCAGCATGGGCAGGGTGACCGGGGAGCTGTTTTTT	TRBJ2-2	.	.	TRBV12-3/TRBV12-4	13
CASSFGDRAGDTQYF	TGTGCCAGCAGCTTTGGGGACAGGGCGGGAGATACGCAGTATTTT	TRBJ2-3	.	TRBD1	TRBV11-3	15
CASSYRRGYGYTF	TGTGCCAGCAGCTATCGCAGGGGGTATGGCTACACCTTC	TRBJ1-2	.	TRBD1	TRBV7-8	13
CASSLRAGDRGEQFF	TGTGCCAGCAGCTTAAGGGCAGGGGATAGGGGTGAGCAGTTCTTC	TRBJ2-1	.	.	TRBV7-6	15
CASSQEGASGVADTQYF	TGTGCCAGCAGCCAAGAAGGCGCTAGCGGGGTTGCAGATACGCAGTATTTT	TRBJ2-3	.	TRBD2	TRBV3-1/TRBV3-2	17
CAISDQGQGAYEQYF	TGTGCCATCAGTGATCAGGGACAGGGGGCCTACGAGCAGTACTTC	TRBJ2-7	once	TRBD1	TRBV10-3	15
CASSAQGPQHF	TGTGCCAGCTCTGCCCAGGGGCCCCAGCATTTT	TRBJ1-5	.	.	TRBV18	11
CASTRLARQETQYF	TGTGCCAGCACCAGACTAGCGAGACAAGAGACCCAGTACTTC	TRBJ2-5	.	TRBD2	TRBV7-6	14
CASRSVGSGNTIYF	TGTGCCAGCAGGTCTGTGGGGTCCGGAAACACCATATATTTT	TRBJ1-3	.	.	TRBV7-9	14
CASSPTGGHGYTF	TGTGCCAGCAGCCCGACAGGGGGCCATGGCTACACCTTC	TRBJ1-2	.	TRBD1	TRBV14	13
CASTLWGSSSPLHF	TGTGCCAGCACCCTGTGGGGTAGTAGTTCACCCCTCCACTTT	TRBJ1-6	.	.	TRBV5-4	14
CASSEAAGGSYSYEQYF	TGTGCCAGCAGTGAGGCAGCAGGGGGCTCGTACTCCTACGAGCAGTACTTC	TRBJ2-7	.	TRBD1	TRBV6-1	17
CASSIRQGNTEAFF	TGTGCCAGCAGTATACGACAGGGAAACACTGAAGCTTTCTTT	TRBJ1-1	.	TRBD1	TRBV6-2/TRBV6-3	14
CASSITLGYTF	TGTGCCAGTAGTATAACACTTGGCTACACCTTC	TRBJ1-2	.	.	TRBV19	11
CASSLRTGGRNSPLHF	TGTGCCAGCAGCCTAAGGACAGGGGGCCGTAATTCACCCCTCCACTTT	TRBJ1-6	.	TRBD1	TRBV7-9	16
CASRTAPGGVQPQHF	TGTGCCAGCAGGACCGCCCCAGGGGGGGTCCAGCCCCAGCATTTT	TRBJ1-5	.	TRBD1	TRBV6-5	15
CASSWTDYSNQPRHF	TGCGCCAGCAGTTGGACGGACTATAGCAATCAGCCCCGGCATTTT	TRBJ1-5	once	.	TRBV4-1	15